A single sample is the source of the 19 T cell receptor beta chains below, sequenced in a study of shared clonotypes between healthy human individuals. Some clones are missing from TCRdb's copy, which holds only in-frame ones; the method was immunoSEQ multiplex PCR. The sample includes about 120,000 clones, 68% seen only once; the top ten take 24%. The source material was memory CD8+ T cells sorted from blood. As to subset: CD45RO+ cells pooled with CCR7-negative TemRA cells. These receptors originate from a woman aged 25 to 39 in good health.

The chain joins TRBV10-3 to TRBJ2-7, with D possibly being TRBD1 or TRBD2 (6 bases each). The CDR3 covers 13 residues. Germline CDR1 ENHRY, CDR2 SYGVKD. Deletions cut 1 base from V and 6 bases from J, with 10 bases between. The CDR3: CAISEFWGAEQYF. CDR3 sequence (DNA): TGTGCCATCAGTGAGTTCTGGGGGGCCGAGCAGTACTTC.

The J gene is TRBJ1-3, the V gene TRBV4-1; D might be TRBD1 (5 bases). V lost 5 bases to trimming and J lost 2 bases, with 16 bases between them. This CDR3 comprises 16 residues. Germline CDR1 MGHRA, CDR2 YSYEKL. The CDR3 sequence is CASSVTRVEAGNTIYF. CDR3 DNA sequence: TGCGCCAGCAGCGTTACCAGGGTAGAGGCTGGAAACACCATATATTTT.

This clone was found a few times. The chain combines TRBV28 with TRBJ1-5, with D perhaps TRBD1 (6 bases). CDR3 length equals 15 residues. Germline values: CDR1 MDHEN, CDR2 SYDVKM. Trimming cost V 5 bases and J 0 bases, with 11 bases left between them. The CDR3 DNA reads as TGTGCCAGCAGTCCACTCAGGGGTAGCAATCAGCCCCAGCATTTT. Translated: CASSPLRGSNQPQHF.

The gene calls are TRBV28 and TRBJ2-3; the match to TRBD2 covers 12 bases. The CDR3 totals 15 residues. The V gene's germline CDR1 is MDHEN and CDR2 SYDVKM. The trim removed 7 bases at V and 3 bases at J, leaving 5 bases unmatched. The CDR3 loop is CASKSTSGRTDTQYF. CDR3 in DNA: TGTGCCAGCAAGTCGACTAGCGGGAGAACAGATACGCAGTATTTT.

The chain joins TRBV30 to TRBJ1-1; no clear D gene. Germline CDR1 reads GTSNPN; CDR2 reads SVGIG (reference sequence). The ends were cut back, 2 bases at V and 0 bases at J, with 7 bases in the middle. The CDR3 has 13 residues. For the CDR3, the DNA is TGTGCCTGGAGTTTAGGTGTGAACACTGAAGCTTTCTTT. Residues: CAWSLGVNTEAFF.

The chain uses TRBV5-6 and TRBJ1-1; unclear D gene. The V gene's germline CDR1 is SGHDT and CDR2 YYEEEE. The ends were cut back, 4 bases at V and 7 bases at J, with 20 bases in the middle. The CDR3 has 15 residues. CDR3 amino acids: CASSLRAGMTLEAFF. The DNA for the CDR3 is TGTGCCAGCAGCCTCCGGGCAGGAATGACCCTTGAAGCTTTCTTT.

This rearrangement joins TRBV27 to TRBJ2-3; 16 bases agree with TRBD2. V shed 2 bases, J shed 5 bases, and the junction held 4 bases outside the gene matches. Germline CDR1 reads MNHEY; CDR2 reads SMNVEV (reference sequence). The CDR3 contains 17 residues. The CDR3 reads CASSLGTSGREEDTQYF. The DNA of the CDR3 is TGTGCCAGCAGTTTAGGGACTAGCGGGAGGGAAGAAGATACGCAGTATTTT.

The chain carries TRBV15 and TRBJ2-6, with D hard to call. Germline values: CDR1 LNHNV, CDR2 YYDKDF (reference sequence). The V gene lost 3 bases and the J gene lost 3 bases, with 12 bases spanning the gap. This CDR3 is 16 amino acids long. This chain's CDR3 is CATSSNQVLGANVLTF. CDR3 nucleotide sequence: TGTGCCACCAGCAGCAATCAGGTCCTTGGGGCCAACGTCCTGACTTTC. Variable domain in full (rest from reference TRBV15 and TRBJ2-6): DAMVIQNPRYQVTQFGKPVTLSCSQTLNHNVMYWYQQKSSQAPKLLFHYYDKDFNNEADTPDNFQSRRPNTSFCFLDIRSPGLGDTAMYLCATSSNQVLGANVLTFGAGSRLTVL.

The CDR3 nucleotides read TGTGCCATCCAAGCTGATTCCTACGAGCAGTACTTC. It is translated as CAIQADSYEQYF. V usage is TRBV7-9 and J usage is TRBJ2-7; D ambiguous. Trimming removed 10 bases from V and 1 base from J, with 11 bases in between. The CDR3 is 12 residues long. The V gene's germline CDR1 is SEHNR and CDR2 FQNEAQ (reference sequence).

The V gene is TRBV29-1, the J gene TRBJ2-7; D might be TRBD1 (6 bases). Germline CDR1 is SQVTM and CDR2 is ANQGSEA. The CDR3 is 13 amino acids. Trimming took off 6 bases at V and 6 bases at J, with 18 bases between the two ends. The CDR3 spells CSVASGDGSEQYF. Here the CDR3 DNA reads TGCAGCGTCGCCTCAGGGGACGGTAGCGAGCAGTACTTC.

The DNA of the CDR3 is TGTGCCAGCAGTTTCTTTTCCCGGCTAAGGACGTATGAAAAACTGTTTTTT. Amino acids: CASSFFSRLRTYEKLFF. The chain couples TRBV28 to TRBJ1-4, with D unresolved. Deletions cut 3 bases from V and 6 bases from J, with 20 bases between. There are 17 residues in the CDR3. The V gene's germline CDR1 is MDHEN and CDR2 SYDVKM.

The V call is TRBV27, the J call TRBJ2-7; the match to TRBD1 covers 7 bases. Germline V gene data show CDR1 as MNHEY and CDR2 as SMNVEV (reference sequence). This CDR3 has 13 residues. J lost 3 bases, V lost 10 bases, and 9 bases had no gene match. In nucleotides, the CDR3 is TGTGCCACCCGGGACAGTCTCTACTACGAGCAGTACTTC. Translating gives CATRDSLYYEQYF.

The rearrangement links TRBV7-2 to TRBJ2-5; D gene ambiguous. Matching the DNA end better, TRBJ2-7 makes the J call doubtful. This CDR3 region has 15 residues. Germline loops: CDR1 SGHTA, CDR2 FQGNSA. This chain's CDR3 is CASSLRPTNPYEQYF. As DNA, the CDR3 is TGTGCCAGCAGCTTGAGACCAACGAATCCCTACGAGCAGTACTTC.

This chain joins TRBV6-1 and TRBJ1-4; tentatively, D is TRBD1 (6 bases). Germline CDR1 is MNHNS and CDR2 is SASEGT. V dropped 4 bases and J dropped 8 bases, with 14 bases sitting between them. The CDR3 has 14 amino acids. CDR3 residues: CASSVQGSDEKLFF. The DNA of the CDR3 is TGTGCCAGCAGTGTCCAGGGGAGTGACGAAAAACTGTTTTTT.

This clone was observed a few times. V is TRBV10-1 and J is TRBJ2-7; D gene uncertain. This CDR3 region has 14 residues. V was trimmed by 6 bases and J by 0 bases, leaving 12 bases between them. The germline V gene has CDR1 WNHNN and CDR2 SYGVQD (reference sequence). The CDR3 sequence: CASSRDSASYEQYF. CDR3 nucleotides: TGCGCCAGCAGCAGAGACTCAGCCTCCTACGAGCAGTACTTC.

This clone was seen a few times. V usage is TRBV25-1 and J usage is TRBJ2-3; TRBD1 aligns across 11 bases. This CDR3 is 16 amino acids long. Trimming at V came to 3 bases and at J to 2 bases, leaving 4 bases not matched to a gene. CDR1 and CDR2 from the germline V gene are MGHDK and SYGVNS. The CDR3 region is CASSDGDRGSTDTQYF. The DNA for the CDR3 is TGTGCCAGCAGTGATGGGGACAGGGGGTCCACAGATACGCAGTATTTT.

The sample holds one count of this clone. This CDR3 reads CAISESNIYSNQPQHF. The CDR3 region has the DNA TGTGCCATCAGTGAGTCGAACATCTATAGCAATCAGCCCCAGCATTTT. The chain uses TRBV10-3 and TRBJ1-5; no reliable D call. Germline V gene lookup returns CDR1 ENHRY and CDR2 SYGVKD. The V and J ends lost 0 bases and 0 bases respectively, with 9 bases between them. CDR3 length: 16 residues.

The chain recombines TRBV7-3 with TRBJ2-1, with 8 bases aligning to TRBD2. From germline, CDR1 is SGHTA and CDR2 FQGTGA. Germline trimming cut 5 bases from V and 7 bases from J; bases unmatched to any gene: 7. The CDR3 has 14 amino acids. The CDR3 DNA reads as TGTGCCAGCAGCGCGGGACTAGTTGAAAATGAGCAGTTCTTC. This translates into CASSAGLVENEQFF.

In its sample, this clone was seen many times. The chain employs TRBV6-5 and TRBJ2-3, with 8 positions matching TRBD2. Germline CDR1 MNHEY, CDR2 SVGAGI. The CDR3 consists of 15 residues. The trim removed 4 bases at V and 1 base at J, leaving 4 bases unmatched. As DNA, the CDR3 is TGTGCCAGCAGTTCGCGGGGGGAAGGCACAGATACGCAGTATTTT. Translation gives CASSSRGEGTDTQYF.